A few counts support the clone carrying this T cell receptor (beta chain). Antigen unknown. This specimen belongs to a study of identical twins. Study observations and caveats: For zero-insertion analyses, partial confounding could come from invariant MAIT and iNKT cells.

In germline, CDR1 is ENHRY, CDR2 SYGVKD. V was pared by 3 bases and J by 0 bases, with 12 bases between. The CDR3 is 16 amino acids. cDNA molecules carried unique molecular identifiers, and template switching added a universal primer site. Using its own MiXCR run on the 5' RACE reads, TCRdb lists one record per CDR3 protein. The repertoire consists of 300,000 to 350,000 distinct CDR3 sequences, with roughly 12% occurring once and the leading ten covering just over 7%. These data were likewise used in another study, on yellow fever vaccine responses in identical twins. Per that study: Reported findings indicate that twins' vaccine T cell responses seemed partially convergent, partially personalized.

Sequenced sample: CD8+ T cells sorted from blood. The sequence derives from a woman aged 18-29 years in good health. The chain employs TRBV10-3 and TRBJ2-1; D gene unclear. The CDR3 DNA is TGTGCCATCAGTGAATTGGCGGCAAGCTCCTACAATGAGCAGTTCTTC. Translated, it gives CAISELAASSYNEQFF.